These 30 T cell receptor beta chains were sequenced from one sample in a study of shared clonotypes between healthy human individuals. Produced via immunoSEQ multiplex PCR; TCRdb's table is partial and in-frame only. The sample has roughly 1,500,000 clones, under 99% seen once. Sequenced sample: naive CD4+ T cells sorted from blood. Subset: CD45RA+ positively selected. Receptor source: a man aged 30-40 years in good health.

V gene TRBV7-8 combines with J gene TRBJ1-5, with 9 bases identical to TRBD1. The CDR3 loop spans 15 amino acids. The ends lost 5 bases at V and 3 bases at J; junction bases unmatched: 5. Per the germline V gene, CDR1 is SGHVS and CDR2 is FQNEAQ. CDR3 residues: CASSRDRVPNQPQHF. The CDR3 DNA follows: TGTGCCAGCAGCCGGGACAGGGTCCCCAATCAGCCCCAGCATTTT.

Only one count was recorded for this clone. The chain carries TRBV29-1 and TRBJ2-5; 8 nucleotides agree with TRBD2. The germline gives CDR1 SQVTM, CDR2 ANQGSEA. With 3 bases clipped from V and 0 bases from J, the junction kept 21 bases outside the gene matches. This CDR3 region has 20 residues. As DNA, the CDR3 is TGCAGCGTTGATGGCGGGGGCGGGAGGCCTTACCGACCTTACCAAGAGACCCAGTACTTC. This codes for CSVDGGGGRPYRPYQETQYF.

The chain uses TRBV11-3 and TRBJ2-7; the D gene could be TRBD1 or TRBD2 (5 bases each). This CDR3 is 15 amino acids long. Germline CDR1 is SGHNT and CDR2 is YENEEA. V gave up 5 bases and J gave up 3 bases, with 17 bases separating them. CDR3 loop: CASSPRDGEFYEQYF. The CDR3 DNA reads TGTGCCAGCAGCCCTCGGGACGGGGAATTCTACGAGCAGTACTTC.

The V and J genes are TRBV25-1 and TRBJ2-7; maybe TRBD1 (5 bases). The CDR3 loop spans 14 amino acids. V shed 7 bases and J shed 5 bases, with 18 bases lying between them. The V gene's germline CDR1 is MGHDK and CDR2 SYGVNS. The CDR3 nucleotides read TGTGCCAGCACAAAGACTCGATCAGGGCACGAGCAGTACTTC. This sequence encodes CASTKTRSGHEQYF.

The chain has TRBV18 and TRBJ2-3, with 7 bases lining up with TRBD1. The V and J ends lost 1 base and 4 bases, in that order; junction bases with no gene match: 5. The CDR3 has 15 residues. Per germline, CDR1 KGHSH and CDR2 LQKENI. The CDR3 coding sequence is TGTGCCAGCTCACCACGTACAGGGGCCGCAGATACGCAGTATTTT. It encodes CASSPRTGAADTQYF.

This clone was recorded only once. The V gene is TRBV7-2, the J gene TRBJ2-1; D call uncertain. The CDR3 loop spans 13 amino acids. Looked up from germline, CDR1 is SGHTA and CDR2 is FQGNSA. Between the trimmed V and J ends, which lost 6 bases and 0 bases, there was a span of 6 bases. Here the CDR3 DNA reads TGTGCCAGCAGACGGACCTCCTACAATGAGCAGTTCTTC. Its protein is CASRRTSYNEQFF.

As regards this clone: Other DNA sequences within the sample encode an identical CDR3. This chain connects TRBV5-1 to TRBJ2-7, with 8 bases lining up with TRBD2. In germline, CDR1 is SGHRS, CDR2 YFSETQ. This CDR3 has 14 residues. With V trimmed by 3 bases and J by 2 bases, 4 bases remained unmatched. This CDR3 is CASSSTSGAYEQYF. In DNA, the CDR3 is TGCGCCAGCAGCTCAACTAGCGGAGCCTACGAGCAGTACTTC.

The chain recombines TRBV18 with TRBJ1-4, with TRBD1 as a possible D gene (5 bases). The CDR3 has 15 residues. The germline gives CDR1 KGHSH, CDR2 LQKENI. Trimming took 3 bases from V and 6 from J, leaving 14 bases between them. CDR3 DNA: TGTGCCAGCTCACCCCAGGGAAACCGAGATGAAAAACTGTTTTTT. This sequence encodes CASSPQGNRDEKLFF.

The chain links TRBV7-2 to TRBJ2-5, with a weak D call TRBD1 (5 bases). Germline loops: CDR1 SGHTA, CDR2 FQGNSA. With 4 bases removed from V and 8 bases from J, the gap between germline ends came to 20 bases. CDR3 size: 15 residues. The CDR3 sequence is CASSSHRTLERTQYF. The CDR3 nucleotides read TGTGCCAGCAGCTCTCATAGGACACTGGAGAGAACCCAGTACTTC.

The chain employs TRBV7-6 and TRBJ2-1; 13 bases line up with TRBD2. Unmatched junction bases numbered 9, after V lost 5 bases and J lost 8 bases. Per germline, CDR1 SGHVS and CDR2 FNYEAQ. This CDR3 spans 16 amino acids. This CDR3 reads CASSHLLAGGPHEQFF. DNA of the CDR3: TGTGCCAGCAGCCACCTACTAGCGGGAGGGCCCCATGAGCAGTTCTTC.

This clone came up once. The chain is built from TRBV6-1 and TRBJ2-3; no reliable D call. The CDR3 runs 12 residues. The V end lost 4 bases, the J end lost 2 bases, and 4 bases lay between the germline ends. Germline V gene lookup returns CDR1 MNHNS and CDR2 SASEGT. CDR3 in amino acids: CASSGFTDTQYF. The CDR3 coding sequence is TGTGCCAGCAGTGGCTTCACAGATACGCAGTATTTT.

The chain combines TRBV19 with TRBJ1-2, with D possibly TRBD1 on 5 matching bases. The V gene lost 5 bases and the J gene lost 4 bases, with 8 bases spanning the gap. CDR1 and CDR2 (germline): LNHDA, SQIVND (reference sequence). The CDR3 totals 12 residues. In DNA, the CDR3 is TGTGCCAGTAGTCAGGGAATCTATGGCTACACCTTC. This translates into CASSQGIYGYTF.

This chain links TRBV9 with TRBJ1-1; 9 bases align to TRBD1. Germline lookup yields CDR1 SGDLS and CDR2 YYNGEE. V gave up 6 bases and J gave up 2 bases; unmatched junction bases: 5. The CDR3 sequence is 14 residues long. CDR3 DNA sequence: TGTGCCAGCACCACGGGACAGGGTAACACTGAAGCTTTCTTT. Its protein is CASTTGQGNTEAFF.

The CDR3 sequence is CASSPRASGNTIYF. The DNA for the CDR3 is TGTGCCAGCAGCCCCCGAGCCTCTGGAAACACCATATATTTT. The chain links TRBV7-6 to TRBJ1-3, with D hard to call. The V end lost 5 bases, the J end lost 0 bases, and 8 bases lay between the germline ends. The CDR3 has 14 residues. Per germline, CDR1 SGHVS and CDR2 FNYEAQ.

CDR3 region: CASSADSHSYEQYF. The DNA for the CDR3 is TGTGCCAGCAGCGCCGACAGCCACTCCTACGAGCAGTACTTC. The V and J genes are TRBV9 and TRBJ2-7; TRBD1 is a possible D gene (5 bases). V shed 3 bases and J shed 0 bases, with 10 bases lying between them. The CDR3 loop spans 14 amino acids. The germline gives CDR1 SGDLS, CDR2 YYNGEE. The full variable domain, in which reference TRBV9 and TRBJ2-7 provide the parts outside the CDR3, is DSGVTQTPKHLITATGQRVTLRCSPRSGDLSVYWYQQSLDQGLQFLIQYYNGEERAKGNILERFSAQQFPDLHSELNLSSLELGDSALYFCASSADSHSYEQYFGPGTRLTVT.

The genes are TRBV29-1 and TRBJ1-1; D remains unclear. CDR3 size: 12 residues. The V end lost 3 bases, the J end lost 2 bases, and 7 bases lay between the germline ends. Germline loops: CDR1 SQVTM, CDR2 ANQGSEA. The CDR3 loop is CSVDGRNTEAFF. DNA of the CDR3: TGCAGCGTTGATGGGAGAAACACTGAAGCTTTCTTT.

The chain has TRBV5-1 and TRBJ2-1; D call uncertain. Germline assignment: CDR1 SGHRS and CDR2 YFSETQ. V was clipped by 1 base and J by 3 bases, with 11 bases between them. This CDR3 is built from 15 residues. The CDR3 region has the DNA TGCGCCAGCAGCTTGAGCCCCCCTATCTACAATGAGCAGTTCTTC. Protein product: CASSLSPPIYNEQFF.

This chain uses TRBV29-1 with TRBJ2-7; D might be TRBD1 (5 bases). The germline CDR1 and CDR2 sequences are SQVTM and ANQGSEA. V was cut by 0 bases and J by 0 bases, with 12 bases left in between. The CDR3 loop spans 15 amino acids. Here the CDR3 DNA reads TGCAGCGTTGAAGATCGGACACGGGTCTCCTACGAGCAGTACTTC. Translated, it gives CSVEDRTRVSYEQYF.

Regarding this clone: This CDR3 is also generated by other DNA sequences in the sample. The chain couples TRBV7-2 to TRBJ2-3, with D hard to call. Looked up from germline, CDR1 is SGHTA and CDR2 is FQGNSA. This CDR3 region has 12 residues. Trimming removed 6 bases at V and 3 bases at J, with 7 bases between. The CDR3 nucleotides are TGTGCCAGCAGTTCATATACAGATACGCAGTATTTT. Translated, it gives CASSSYTDTQYF. Looking up the rest from reference TRBV7-2 and TRBJ2-3 gives the full variable domain: GAGVSQSPSNKVTEKGKDVELRCDPISGHTALYWYRQSLGQGLEFLIYFQGNSAPDKSGLPSDRFSAERTGGSVSTLTIQRTQQEDSAVYLCASSSYTDTQYFGPGTRLTVL.

The chain is built from TRBV11-2 and TRBJ2-2, with D hard to call. Germline-derived CDR1 and CDR2 are SGHAT and FQNNGV. The length of the CDR3 is 16 residues. V lost 0 bases and J 5 bases, leaving 13 bases between the germline ends. The DNA for the CDR3 is TGTGCCAGCAGCTTAGACGCAGCCGGTAGGACCGGGGAGCTGTTTTTT. Amino acids: CASSLDAAGRTGELFF.

The V and J genes are TRBV7-6 and TRBJ2-2; D gene uncertain. CDR1 and CDR2 (germline): SGHVS, FNYEAQ. This CDR3 spans 13 amino acids. The ends were cut back, 1 base at V and 7 bases at J, with 7 bases in the middle. CDR3 region: CASSLVGNGELFF. CDR3 coding DNA: TGTGCCAGCAGCTTAGTTGGAAACGGGGAGCTGTTTTTT. Filled out from reference TRBV7-6 and TRBJ2-2, the complete variable domain reads GAGVSQSPRYKVTKRGQDVALRCDPISGHVSLYWYRQALGQGPEFLTYFNYEAQQDKSGLPNDRFSAERPEGSISTLTIQRTEQRDSAMYRCASSLVGNGELFFGEGSRLTVL.

V is TRBV5-1 and J is TRBJ2-1, with 7 bases fitting TRBD2. V was pared by 0 bases and J by 7 bases, with 10 bases of the junction left unmatched. The CDR3 has 16 amino acids. Germline CDR1 SGHRS, CDR2 YFSETQ. This chain's CDR3 is CASSLGVAGAGNEQFF. The CDR3 nucleotides read TGCGCCAGCAGCTTGGGAGTGGCGGGAGCGGGTAATGAGCAGTTCTTC.

With regard to this clone: A read error may account for a junction end that differs from germline. J is TRBJ1-5 and V is TRBV6-1; D is uncertain. The CDR3 extends over 15 amino acids. In germline, CDR1 is MNHNS, CDR2 SASEGT. CDR3 protein: CASSEVSLSDQPQHF. CDR3 bases: TGTGCCAGCAGTGAAGTATCGCTTAGCGATCAGCCCCAGCATTTT.

V and J are TRBV7-2 and TRBJ2-3, with D unclear. Germline assignment: CDR1 SGHTA and CDR2 FQGNSA. The CDR3 runs to 13 residues. The germline V and J ends were trimmed by 6 bases and 3 bases, with 10 bases remaining between them. The CDR3 DNA sequence: TGTGCCAGCAGGCGAATCGGTACAGATACGCAGTATTTT. Its protein is CASRRIGTDTQYF.

The chain recombines TRBV10-1 with TRBJ2-2; 7 bases match TRBD1. The V gene's germline CDR1 is WNHNN and CDR2 SYGVQD (reference sequence). The V and J ends lost 0 bases and 2 bases, in that order; junction bases with no gene match: 3. This CDR3 region has 16 residues. The CDR3 DNA reads as TGCGCCAGCAGTGAGTCAGGGACAGACAACACCGGGGAGCTGTTTTTT. This translates into CASSESGTDNTGELFF.

The chain links TRBV5-1 to TRBJ2-7; possible D gene TRBD2, 6 bases. Deletions cut 2 bases from V and 1 base from J, with 10 bases between. Germline values: CDR1 SGHRS, CDR2 YFSETQ. The CDR3 covers 14 residues. CDR3 amino acids: CASSFPGGSYEQYF. As DNA, the CDR3 is TGCGCCAGCAGCTTTCCTGGGGGGTCCTACGAGCAGTACTTC.

The genes are TRBV21-1 and TRBJ1-5; the listed D gene, TRBD1, was not tested against the DNA. TRBV21-1 is an annotated pseudogene. The CDR3 consists of 18 residues. The CDR3 DNA follows: TGTGCCAGCAGCAAAGTTACCCGGGACAGGGAAAGCAATCAGCCCCAGCATTTT. Amino acids: CASSKVTRDRESNQPQHF.

The sample holds one count of this clone. The rearrangement uses TRBV5-6 and TRBJ2-2, with 12 nucleotides matching TRBD2. Trimming took 3 bases from V and 5 from J; bases not matched to a gene: 8. CDR1 SGHDT and CDR2 YYEEEE come from the germline V gene. This CDR3 comprises 17 residues. DNA for the CDR3: TGTGCCAGCAGCTACCCCGTCCTAGCGGGAGGGACCGGGGAGCTGTTTTTT. This sequence encodes CASSYPVLAGGTGELFF.

Only one count was recorded for this clone. The genes are TRBV9 and TRBJ2-3, with D uncertain. This CDR3 region has 15 residues. Trimming pared 6 bases from V and 0 bases from J, leaving 14 bases between. The germline gives CDR1 SGDLS, CDR2 YYNGEE. This CDR3 reads CASTLQSRSTDTQYF. The DNA of the CDR3 is TGTGCCAGCACCTTACAGTCTAGAAGCACAGATACGCAGTATTTT.

Concerning this clone: Different DNA sequences within this sample yield the same CDR3. The chain has TRBV18 and TRBJ2-7, with TRBD2 identical over 8 bases. The CDR3 contains 12 residues. V gave up 3 bases and J gave up 6 bases; unmatched junction bases: 1. Germline V gives CDR1 KGHSH, CDR2 LQKENI. The CDR3 DNA reads as TGTGCCAGCTCACCCGCGGGGGGCGAGCAGTACTTC. Translating it yields CASSPAGGEQYF.